This T cell receptor beta chain originates from a study of T cells in Graves' hyperthyroidism and ophthalmopathy. Study context: Peripheral blood was obtained at initial diagnosis, preceding any treatment.

CDR1 is MNHEY and CDR2 is SVGEGT in the germline V gene. V was pared by 6 bases and J by 5 bases, with 7 bases of the junction left unmatched. CDR3 length equals 14 residues. In this sample, this clonotype turned up many times. Amplification yielded TCR beta CDR3 regions, with RNA transcripts as the source. Initially, a first-round RT-PCR of the TCR CDR3 employed the HTBI primer set. A single record per CDR3 protein comes from TCRdb applying MiXCR to the multiplex PCR reads. The sample has about 350,000 distinct CDR3 sequences; roughly 13% are singletons. The V and J genes are TRBV6-2 or TRBV6-3 and TRBJ1-5, with 7 bases identical to TRBD1. Source material: blood. The origin of this receptor is a woman aged 30 to 39 with Graves' hyperthyroidism. The CDR3 loop reads CASSPDRVDQPQHF. The CDR3 DNA reads as TGTGCCAGCAGCCCCGACAGGGTGGATCAGCCCCAGCATTTT.